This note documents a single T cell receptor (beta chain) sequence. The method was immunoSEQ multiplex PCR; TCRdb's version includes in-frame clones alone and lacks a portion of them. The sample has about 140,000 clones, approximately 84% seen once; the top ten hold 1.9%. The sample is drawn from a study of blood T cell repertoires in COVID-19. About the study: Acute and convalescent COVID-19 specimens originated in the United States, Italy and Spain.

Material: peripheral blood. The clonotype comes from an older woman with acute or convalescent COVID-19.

In DNA, the CDR3 is TGTGCCAGCAGCCCCGTGTACGGGCGGGAGGGGTCCAGTCGTTCGGATACGCAGTATTTT. This codes for CASSPVYGREGSSRSDTQYF. The chain carries TRBV3-1 (or the pseudogene TRBV3-2) and TRBJ2-3, with TRBD2 matching over 9 bases. V gave up 4 bases and J gave up 6 bases; unmatched junction bases: 23. Germline V gene data show CDR1 as LGHDT and CDR2 as YNNKEL (reference sequence). CDR3 length equals 20 residues.